This T cell receptor (beta chain) originates from a study of cytomegalovirus exposure and HLA in healthy donors. The study, taken as a whole, reports: Links to common viral pathogens appeared, in a later analysis, for several of the most significant clusters. As immune exposure information, only CMV serostatus was available. According to an earlier analysis, most TCR beta V segments yielded productive rearrangements about 90% or about 30% of the time.

The donors comprised healthy bone marrow donors. V was shortened by 5 bases and J by 6 bases, with 10 bases between the two germline ends. CDR3 length equals 12 residues. The germline gives CDR1 SEHNR, CDR2 FQNEAQ (reference sequence). The PCR was carried out with 60 Vbeta primers and 13 Jbeta primers. TCRdb keeps only in-frame clones here, not all; method: immunoSEQ multiplex PCR. The data show 100,000 to 150,000 clones, roughly four fifths seen once. In the case of this clone: Its antigen is currently unknown.

Specimen: PBMCs. The sequence was collected from a woman aged 55 to 70 in good health and CMV-seronegative. The chain links TRBV7-9 to TRBJ2-5; no firm D call. The CDR3 region is CASSPNSQTQYF. The CDR3, as DNA: TGTGCCAGCAGCCCAAATAGTCAGACCCAGTACTTC.